Below are 32 T cell receptor beta chains sequenced from a single sample in a study of OX40 agonist ivuxolimab in advanced cancers. The library came from the immunoSEQ multiplex PCR assay. The source is immuneACCESS, and TCRdb retained only in-frame sequences with V and J called. Part of the clones is not carried over; for the studies checked, unresolved V genes explain less than half of this, and the remainder is unexplained. The sample profile shows about 67,000 clones; under 90% of them were found once. Of the sample, 0.6% to 0.8% is held by the ten largest clones. Sequencing was performed on CD4+ or CD8+ T cells sorted from blood, taken in a trial of the OX40 agonist ivuxolimab. The receptors here all came from an adult with an advanced solid tumor such as melanoma, head and neck, liver or kidney cancer.

The chain joins TRBV6-5 to TRBJ1-6; 9 nucleotides agree with TRBD1. Unmatched junction bases numbered 6, after V lost 0 bases and J lost 9 bases. The CDR3 has 16 amino acids. In germline, CDR1 is MNHEY, CDR2 SVGAGI. CDR3 sequence: CASSYSGGTGSSPLHF. Written as DNA, the CDR3 is TGTGCCAGCAGTTACTCGGGCGGGACAGGGAGTTCACCCCTCCACTTT.

This clone was seen only a few times. This chain connects TRBV5-4 to TRBJ2-3; D is unclear. Germline V gene lookup returns CDR1 SGHNT and CDR2 YYREEE (reference sequence). The V and J ends lost 5 bases and 2 bases respectively, with 15 bases between them. The CDR3 has 15 residues. The CDR3 coding sequence is TGTGCCAGCAGACCAACAAGAGCATCCACAGATACGCAGTATTTT. This codes for CASRPTRASTDTQYF.

This chain connects TRBV5-1 to TRBJ1-1, with 7 bases aligning to TRBD1. This CDR3 region has 13 residues. From germline, CDR1 is SGHRS and CDR2 YFSETQ. Trimming cost V 4 bases and J 4 bases; bases outside gene matches: 4. This CDR3 is CASSQGGGTEAFF. The CDR3 DNA reads as TGCGCCAGCAGCCAAGGGGGCGGCACTGAAGCTTTCTTT.

This rearrangement joins TRBV2 to TRBJ2-5, with D perhaps matching TRBD2 (6 bases). V lost 4 bases and J 5 bases, leaving 14 bases between the germline ends. The CDR3 runs to 14 residues. CDR1 is SNHLY, CDR2 FYNNEI, per germline. The CDR3 bases are TGTGCCAGCAGTGCCCTGGGTGGGAGGGAGACCCAGTACTTC. This gives the protein CASSALGGRETQYF.

The chain carries TRBV7-2 and TRBJ1-2; D not resolved. The CDR3 has 14 amino acids. Germline CDR1 is SGHTA and CDR2 is FQGNSA. The V and J ends lost 1 base and 0 bases respectively, with 6 bases between them. The CDR3 here is CASSLVQANYGYTF. CDR3 DNA sequence: TGTGCCAGCAGCTTAGTCCAGGCTAACTATGGCTACACCTTC.

This clone was seen more than once but under ten times. The rearrangement joins TRBV18 to TRBJ1-2; D possibly corresponds to TRBD1 (5 bases). This CDR3 has 18 amino acids. Deletions cut 1 base from V and 3 bases from J, with 21 bases between. The germline V gene encodes CDR1 KGHSH and CDR2 LQKENI. The CDR3 region has the DNA TGTGCCAGCTCACCACGAGCCGACAGAGGAAGATCGGACTATGGCTACACCTTC. It codes for CASSPRADRGRSDYGYTF.

The V and J genes are TRBV7-9 and TRBJ2-7; the D gene is possibly TRBD2 (5 bases). This CDR3 is built from 13 residues. Looked up from germline, CDR1 is SEHNR and CDR2 is FQNEAQ (reference sequence). V was shortened by 0 bases and J by 5 bases, with 8 bases between the two germline ends. CDR3 coding DNA: TGTGCCAGCAGCTTAGCAGGTAGCGACGAGCAGTACTTC. Translating gives CASSLAGSDEQYF.

The gene calls are TRBV9 and TRBJ1-1; D is unclear. The germline V gene encodes CDR1 SGDLS and CDR2 YYNGEE. V was cut by 7 bases and J by 2 bases, with 12 bases left in between. The CDR3 totals 13 residues. CDR3 nucleotides: TGTGCCAGCTCTCCGGATCCTAACACTGAAGCTTTCTTT. This sequence encodes CASSPDPNTEAFF.

The chain recombines TRBV5-5 with TRBJ1-3; D is undetermined. The V end lost 4 bases, the J end lost 4 bases, and 15 bases lay between the germline ends. The CDR3 runs to 15 residues. CDR1 is SGHKS and CDR2 is YYEKEE in the germline V gene (reference sequence). CDR3 DNA sequence: TGTGCCAGCAGCGCTGGACCCGGCGGGGGAAACACCATATATTTT. Protein product: CASSAGPGGGNTIYF.

Details on this clone: The sample contains more than one DNA sequence encoding this CDR3. The J gene is TRBJ2-5, the V gene TRBV18; D remains unclear. This CDR3 is built from 12 residues. Trimming took 3 bases from V and 2 from J, leaving 4 bases between them. Germline V lookup: CDR1 KGHSH, CDR2 LQKENI. The CDR3, as DNA: TGTGCCAGCTCACCTGAGCAAGAGACCCAGTACTTC. It codes for CASSPEQETQYF. The whole variable domain, filled in from reference TRBV18 and TRBJ2-5, reads NAGVMQNPRHLVRRRGQEARLRCSPMKGHSHVYWYRQLPEEGLKFMVYLQKENIIDESGMPKERFSAEFPKEGPSILRIQQVVRGDSAAYFCASSPEQETQYFGPGTRLLVL.

The chain recombines TRBV5-1 with TRBJ2-3, with a tentative D call TRBD1 (5 bases). V was pared by 0 bases and J by 3 bases, with 8 bases between. The CDR3 consists of 14 residues. Germline lookup yields CDR1 SGHRS and CDR2 YFSETQ. CDR3 in DNA: TGCGCCAGCAGCTTGGCCCCAGGGACAGATACGCAGTATTTT. It specifies CASSLAPGTDTQYF.

The table lists this clone with a count of one. The V gene is TRBV14, the J gene TRBJ1-2; D is unresolved. The CDR3 covers 16 residues. V was cut by 4 bases and J by 4 bases, with 19 bases left in between. Germline lookup yields CDR1 SGHDN and CDR2 FVKESK. The CDR3 reads CASSLRSGESIYGYTF. CDR3 sequence (DNA): TGTGCCAGCAGCCTGCGTTCCGGGGAAAGCATCTATGGCTACACCTTC.

J is TRBJ2-2 and V is TRBV10-3; D possibly corresponds to TRBD1 (5 bases). The CDR3 runs to 16 residues. V lost 8 bases, J lost 1 base, and 17 bases lay in between. Germline V CDR1 and CDR2: ENHRY, SYGVKD. In DNA, the CDR3 is TGTGCCATCTCGTCTTTTGGACAACTGAACACCGGGGAGCTGTTTTTT. This gives the protein CAISSFGQLNTGELFF.

This chain connects TRBV11-2 to TRBJ1-2; TRBD1 agrees at 9 bases. The CDR3 is made up of 13 amino acids. Germline trimming cut 4 bases from V and 5 bases from J; bases unmatched to any gene: 2. In germline, CDR1 is SGHAT, CDR2 FQNNGV. In DNA form, the CDR3 reads TGTGCCAGCAGCTCGGGACAGGGATATGGCTACACCTTC. It translates to CASSSGQGYGYTF.

The chain employs TRBV6-5 and TRBJ2-2; D unclear. This CDR3 comprises 15 residues. CDR1 and CDR2 from the germline V gene are MNHEY and SVGAGI. V was shortened by 4 bases and J by 0 bases, with 9 bases between the two germline ends. DNA of the CDR3: TGTGCCAGCAGTTTAAAGGGTACGAACACCGGGGAGCTGTTTTTT. Translated: CASSLKGTNTGELFF.

The V call is TRBV21-1, the J call TRBJ2-1; TRBD2 reflects the table's D call only, with no check against the DNA. TRBV21-1 is a documented pseudogene. The CDR3 consists of 14 residues. CDR3 coding DNA: TGTGCCAGCAGCGAAACGGAGACCGTGAATGAGCAGTTCTTC. This gives the protein CASSETETVNEQFF.

The gene calls are TRBV6-1 and TRBJ1-6, with D uncertain. This CDR3 has 12 residues. CDR1 MNHNS and CDR2 SASEGT come from the germline V gene. V lost 6 bases and J 7 bases, leaving 7 bases between the germline ends. The CDR3 DNA reads as TGTGCCAGCAGCCCCAAAAATTCACCCCTCCACTTT. It specifies CASSPKNSPLHF.

The gene calls are TRBV15 and TRBJ1-3, with 10 bases identical to TRBD1. CDR3 size: 16 residues. Germline V gene data show CDR1 as LNHNV and CDR2 as YYDKDF (reference sequence). With 5 bases clipped from V and 2 bases from J, the junction kept 6 bases outside the gene matches. The chain's CDR3 is CATSFMTGGPGNTIYF. The CDR3 nucleotides read TGTGCCACCAGCTTTATGACAGGGGGCCCTGGAAACACCATATATTTT.

The V and J genes are TRBV18 and TRBJ1-1, with D maybe TRBD1 (5 bases). Trimming shortened V by 2 bases and J by 0 bases, and 16 bases separated the two germline ends. Germline CDR1 KGHSH, CDR2 LQKENI. The CDR3 spans 17 residues. As DNA, the CDR3 is TGTGCCAGCTCACCAGGGACGGGGAGGGCTATGAACACTGAAGCTTTCTTT. Translation: CASSPGTGRAMNTEAFF.

This clone was found once. The gene calls are TRBV7-2 and TRBJ2-3; possible D gene TRBD2, 5 bases. The CDR3 sequence is 14 residues long. The V gene lost 4 bases and the J gene lost 0 bases, with 8 bases spanning the gap. Looked up from germline, CDR1 is SGHTA and CDR2 is FQGNSA. The CDR3 region has the DNA TGTGCCAGCAGCTCCCGGACTAGCACAGATACGCAGTATTTT. Amino acid sequence: CASSSRTSTDTQYF.

The gene calls are TRBV16 and TRBJ1-4, with D maybe TRBD1 (5 bases). Trimming took off 0 bases at V and 7 bases at J, with 9 bases between the two ends. Per germline, CDR1 KGHSY and CDR2 FQNENV. This CDR3 contains 14 residues. The CDR3 DNA sequence: TGTGCCAGCAGCCAATCGGGGGAGTTTGAAAAACTGTTTTTT. It specifies CASSQSGEFEKLFF.

J is TRBJ2-3 and V is TRBV5-6; 11 nucleotides line up with TRBD2. The germline V gene has CDR1 SGHDT and CDR2 YYEEEE. Unmatched junction bases numbered 5, after V lost 0 bases and J lost 5 bases. This CDR3 is 16 amino acids long. The CDR3 sequence: CASSLVLAGGGDTQYF. The CDR3 region has the DNA TGTGCCAGCAGCTTGGTCCTAGCGGGGGGAGGAGATACGCAGTATTTT.

This chain links TRBV7-8 with TRBJ1-2; D perhaps matches TRBD1 (6 bases). Germline V gives CDR1 SGHVS, CDR2 FQNEAQ. This CDR3 contains 14 residues. The V end was cut by 7 bases, the J end by 5 bases, with 17 bases between. The chain's CDR3 is CASTERGENYGYTF. CDR3 bases: TGTGCCAGCACCGAGAGGGGGGAGAATTATGGCTACACCTTC.

The J gene is TRBJ2-7, the V gene TRBV28, with D unresolved. The CDR3 is 12 residues long. Germline CDR1 and CDR2: MDHEN and SYDVKM. V gave up 2 bases and J gave up 2 bases, with 4 bases separating them. The chain's CDR3 is CASSLRPYEQYF. In nucleotides, the CDR3 is TGTGCCAGCAGTTTACGACCCTACGAGCAGTACTTC.

This clone ranks as medium-sized. This chain links TRBV7-2 with TRBJ1-5, with D perhaps matching TRBD1 (6 bases). The CDR3 runs to 14 residues. Germline V gives CDR1 SGHTA, CDR2 FQGNSA. V was cut by 5 bases and J by 11 bases, with 19 bases left in between. DNA of the CDR3: TGTGCCAGCAGCCGATCGACTACGGCAGGGGCCCAGCATTTT. Amino acids: CASSRSTTAGAQHF. The full variable domain, rest sourced from reference TRBV7-2 and TRBJ1-5, is GAGVSQSPSNKVTEKGKDVELRCDPISGHTALYWYRQSLGQGLEFLIYFQGNSAPDKSGLPSDRFSAERTGGSVSTLTIQRTQQEDSAVYLCASSRSTTAGAQHFGDGTRLSIL.

V gene TRBV11-2 combines with J gene TRBJ2-5; a possible D gene is TRBD1 (6 bases). The ends were cut back, 8 bases at V and 5 bases at J, with 15 bases in the middle. Per germline, CDR1 SGHAT and CDR2 FQNNGV. The CDR3 contains 13 residues. CDR3 DNA: TGTGCCAGCGCTACGGGGACAAGGGAGACCCAGTACTTC. Encoded protein: CASATGTRETQYF.

This sequence joins TRBV5-6 and TRBJ2-7; possibly TRBD2 for D (6 bases). CDR1 is SGHDT, CDR2 YYEEEE, per germline. V lost 2 bases and J lost 1, with 13 bases in between. This CDR3 region has 15 residues. Here the CDR3 reads CASSFLRDGSYEQYF. The CDR3 region has the DNA TGTGCCAGCAGCTTTTTGCGGGACGGATCCTACGAGCAGTACTTC.

The V gene is TRBV25-1, the J gene TRBJ1-1; the D is unclear. V lost 7 bases, J lost 2 bases, and 8 bases lay in between. There are 12 residues in the CDR3. CDR1 MGHDK and CDR2 SYGVNS come from the germline V gene. The CDR3 sequence: CASTIVNTEAFF. Here the CDR3 DNA reads TGTGCCAGCACTATCGTTAACACTGAAGCTTTCTTT.

The chain combines TRBV19 with TRBJ1-6, with D possibly being TRBD1 (5 bases). The CDR3 sequence is 16 residues long. The V gene lost 5 bases and the J gene lost 6 bases, with 17 bases spanning the gap. The V gene's germline CDR1 is LNHDA and CDR2 SQIVND (reference sequence). CDR3 region: CASSSPTAPTNSPLHF. For the CDR3, the DNA is TGTGCCAGTAGTTCTCCGACAGCACCCACTAATTCACCCCTCCACTTT.

The CDR3 DNA reads TGTGCCAGCAAATCCCCAGCGAACACTGAAGCTTTCTTT. Protein: CASKSPANTEAFF. This sequence joins TRBV6-6 and TRBJ1-1; D unresolved. The V and J ends lost 7 bases and 1 base respectively, with 10 bases between them. The germline V gene encodes CDR1 MNHNY and CDR2 SVGAGI (reference sequence). The CDR3 covers 13 residues.

This chain links TRBV6-4 with TRBJ2-3, with D possibly matching TRBD2 (5 bases). This CDR3 spans 13 amino acids. Germline CDR1 and CDR2: MRHNA and SNTAGT. V lost 6 bases and J 2 bases, leaving 9 bases between the germline ends. Here the CDR3 reads CASSLAVTDTQYF. CDR3 bases: TGTGCCAGCAGCCTAGCAGTCACAGATACGCAGTATTTT.

V is TRBV7-2 and J is TRBJ1-1; TRBD1 matches at 11 bases. J gave up 4 bases and V 1 base, and 14 bases lay outside the gene matches. Looked up from germline, CDR1 is SGHTA and CDR2 is FQGNSA. This CDR3 spans 19 amino acids. Here the CDR3 reads CASSLGFADRGHVGTEAFF. The CDR3 DNA sequence: TGTGCCAGCAGCTTAGGATTTGCGGACAGGGGGCACGTTGGCACTGAAGCTTTCTTT.